This T cell receptor beta chain was observed in a study of shared clonotypes between healthy human individuals. Study-level points and caveats: Non-shared clonotypes showed lower generation probabilities than clonotypes common to all four donors.

Germline CDR1 reads SGDLS; CDR2 reads YYNGEE. V shed 3 bases and J shed 2 bases, with 9 bases lying between them. The CDR3 is made up of 14 amino acids. This clone was recorded only once. What it recognizes is unknown. Sorted-subset replicate PCR reactions contained approximately 190 ng DNA, corresponding to tens of thousands of T cell genomes. TCRdb keeps only in-frame clones here, not all; method: immunoSEQ multiplex PCR. The sample lists 2 million to 3 million clones; 90% to 95% were seen once. The rearrangement links TRBV9 to TRBJ2-1, with D tentatively TRBD2 (6 bases). The origin of this receptor is a young man in good health. Some clones in this sample may be carry-over from other donors' samples. The sequenced material came from naive CD4+ T cells from PBMCs. This sample's subset: CD45RA+ positively selected. CDR3 residues: CASSGAGTYNEQFF. DNA of the CDR3: TGTGCCAGCAGCGGGGCGGGAACCTACAATGAGCAGTTCTTC.